Sequencing of this T cell receptor beta chain was carried out in a study of T cell clonality in common variable immunodeficiency. Whole-study results and caveats: Common variable immunodeficiency TCR beta sequences reportedly had fewer deletions and N-nucleotide insertions.

Generated by immunoSEQ multiplex PCR, the TCRdb table keeps only in-frame clones and is missing some. There are 15,000 to 20,000 clones in the sample, none observed a single time. The CDR3 has 12 residues. Germline V gene data show CDR1 as SGHTA and CDR2 as FQGNSA. Concerning this clone: No antigen is known for it. Read data end 3 residues before the CDR3 end; the end is taken from the germline J gene.

The clonotype comes from a human donor with common variable immunodeficiency. The sample consisted of peripheral blood mononuclear cells. This chain uses TRBV7-2 with TRBJ1-2, with D possibly being TRBD1 (5 bases). The CDR3 DNA, read in part, is TGTGCCAGCAGCTTGGGTGAGGGGGGC. It codes for CASSLGEGG. The entire CDR3 is CASSLGEGGYTF.